The 28 T cell receptor beta chains below were found in one sample sequenced in a study of T cells in Graves' hyperthyroidism and ophthalmopathy. TCR beta CDR3 regions were amplified from RNA transcripts. First-round RT-PCR of the TCR CDR3 relied on the HTBI primer set. TCRdb fed the multiplex PCR reads into MiXCR, producing one record per CDR3 protein. The table lists 480,000 or so distinct CDR3 sequences, around 43% of them singletons. Sequencing was done on a sample of peripheral blood or thyroid tissue (not recorded which). The origin of the receptors is an adult woman with Graves' disease, either hyperthyroidism or ophthalmopathy (not recorded which).

The chain is built from TRBV20-1 and TRBJ1-5, with TRBD1 as a possible D gene (5 bases). The CDR3 has 13 residues. Germline CDR1 is DFQATT and CDR2 is SNEGSKA (reference sequence). The V and J ends lost 3 bases and 9 bases respectively, with 15 bases between them. The CDR3 region is CSASFRVLGPQHF. The CDR3 DNA follows: TGCAGTGCTAGTTTCAGGGTCCTCGGGCCCCAGCATTTT.

A few counts support this clonotype. This chain joins TRBV6-6 and TRBJ1-5; 7 nucleotides match TRBD1. CDR3 length: 13 amino acids. V trimming: 7 bases; J trimming: 5 bases; junction bases outside the gene matches: 5. The V gene's germline CDR1 is MNHNY and CDR2 SVGAGI (reference sequence). CDR3 amino acids: CASTRGLDQPQHF. As DNA, the CDR3 is TGTGCCAGCACAAGGGGGCTAGATCAGCCCCAGCATTTT.

This rearrangement joins TRBV6-2 or TRBV6-3 to TRBJ1-1; 9 bases fit TRBD1. Germline V gives CDR1 MNHEY, CDR2 SVGEGT. V lost 4 bases, J lost 5 bases, and 8 bases stayed unmatched. CDR3 length: 15 amino acids. This chain's CDR3 is CASSSSGTGRTEAFF. CDR3 coding DNA: TGTGCCAGCAGTTCGTCCGGGACAGGGAGGACTGAAGCTTTCTTT.

This clonotype has at least ten counts. The chain carries TRBV29-1 and TRBJ1-1; D is possibly TRBD1 (5 bases). Germline lookup yields CDR1 SQVTM and CDR2 ANQGSEA. CDR3 size: 13 residues. Trimming removed 7 bases from V and 4 bases from J, with 16 bases in between. The CDR3 here is CSAVRDVGTEAFF. The CDR3, as DNA: TGCAGCGCCGTCAGGGATGTTGGCACTGAAGCTTTCTTT.

The gene calls are TRBV5-1 and TRBJ2-2, with D unresolved. The CDR3 is made up of 15 amino acids. Germline CDR1 SGHRS, CDR2 YFSETQ. Trimming cost V 0 bases and J 5 bases, with 11 bases left between them. The chain's CDR3 is CASSLDSGQTGELFF. The CDR3 region has the DNA TGCGCCAGCAGCTTGGACAGTGGCCAAACCGGGGAGCTGTTTTTT. Filled out from reference TRBV5-1 and TRBJ2-2, the complete variable domain reads KAGVTQTPRYLIKTRGQQVTLSCSPISGHRSVSWYQQTPGQGLQFLFEYFSETQRNKGNFPGRFSGRQFSNSRSEMNVSTLELGDSALYLCASSLDSGQTGELFFGEGSRLTVL.

The V gene is TRBV7-9, the J gene TRBJ2-7; D is possibly TRBD1 (5 bases). CDR1 is SEHNR and CDR2 is FQNEAQ in the germline V gene (reference sequence). The CDR3 is 14 amino acids. V was pared by 5 bases and J by 5 bases, with 16 bases between. The DNA for the CDR3 is TGTGCCAGCAGCAAGGACATGGCGTTCAACGAGCAGTACTTC. It is translated as CASSKDMAFNEQYF.

The chain has TRBV7-6 and TRBJ2-3; D may be TRBD1 (6 bases). The CDR3 runs 15 residues. The ends were cut back, 5 bases at V and 0 bases at J, with 12 bases in the middle. Germline-derived CDR1 and CDR2 are SGHVS and FNYEAQ. The CDR3 bases are TGTGCCAGCAGCCAAGGGGGTGGCAGCACAGATACGCAGTATTTT. This codes for CASSQGGGSTDTQYF.

In its sample, this clonotype was seen many times. The chain carries TRBV4-2 and TRBJ1-5; perhaps TRBD1 as D (5 bases). V was trimmed by 0 bases and J by 6 bases, leaving 12 bases between them. The CDR3 length is 15 residues. CDR1 and CDR2 (germline): LGHNA, YNFKEQ. CDR3 nucleotides: TGTGCCAGCAGCCAAGACAGGGAAAGAAGTCAGCCCCAGCATTTT. Encoded protein: CASSQDRERSQPQHF.

This clonotype was counted ten times or more. The chain combines TRBV7-2 with TRBJ1-2; D is undetermined. V dropped 4 bases and J dropped 5 bases, with 14 bases sitting between them. This CDR3 is built from 14 residues. Looked up from germline, CDR1 is SGHTA and CDR2 is FQGNSA. The CDR3 DNA sequence: TGTGCCAGCAGCTCGGTCAGCCCCTCGTATGGCTACACCTTC. The encoded protein is CASSSVSPSYGYTF.

This clonotype has just one count. Germline is not matched at one junction end, which may reflect a read error. V gene TRBV4-1 combines with J gene TRBJ2-7; 7 bases match TRBD1. The CDR3 runs 14 residues. Per the germline V gene, CDR1 is MGHRA and CDR2 is YSYEKL. Here the CDR3 DNA reads TGTGCCAGCAGCCAAGATCCGGGACAGACCGAGCAGTACTTC. This sequence encodes CASSQDPGQTEQYF.

The chain couples TRBV14 to TRBJ2-5; D is unresolved. V lost 0 bases to trimming and J lost 4 bases, with 15 bases between them. The CDR3 is 16 residues long. The germline V gene encodes CDR1 SGHDN and CDR2 FVKESK. The CDR3 region is CASSQDQVGSRETQYF. Written as DNA, the CDR3 is TGTGCCAGCAGCCAAGATCAGGTGGGATCCCGAGAGACCCAGTACTTC.

The V and J genes are TRBV29-1 and TRBJ2-5; 10 bases line up with TRBD1. This CDR3 region has 14 residues. After removal of 4 bases from V and 9 bases from J, the junction contained 11 bases not matched to a gene. Germline assignment: CDR1 SQVTM and CDR2 ANQGSEA. CDR3 residues: CSVGTGGFNQPQYF. As DNA, the CDR3 is TGCAGCGTTGGGACAGGGGGTTTCAATCAGCCCCAGTACTTC.

This clonotype was observed many times. The rearrangement links TRBV12-3 or TRBV12-4 to TRBJ1-1, with a weak D call TRBD1 (5 bases). The CDR3 loop spans 13 amino acids. Deletions cut 3 bases from V and 4 bases from J, with 9 bases between. The CDR3 DNA is TGTGCCAGCAGTTTTGCAGGGCCCACTGAAGCTTTCTTT. It encodes CASSFAGPTEAFF.

V usage is TRBV7-8 and J usage is TRBJ2-7, with no clear D. The CDR3 covers 15 residues. Germline V gene data show CDR1 as SGHVS and CDR2 as FQNEAQ. Trimming left V 2 bases short and J 0 bases short, with 11 bases between. The CDR3 reads CASSLIARSSYEQYF. The CDR3 DNA sequence: TGTGCCAGCAGCTTAATTGCCAGGAGCTCCTACGAGCAGTACTTC.

This clonotype was counted ten times or more. The chain has TRBV7-2 and TRBJ2-5, with D unresolved. The CDR3 sequence is 15 residues long. Germline assignment: CDR1 SGHTA and CDR2 FQGNSA. V was clipped by 4 bases and J by 5 bases, with 17 bases between them. This chain's CDR3 is CASSWYSPLRETQYF. Written as DNA, the CDR3 is TGTGCCAGCAGCTGGTACAGTCCGCTTCGGGAGACCCAGTACTTC.

The chain links TRBV19 to TRBJ1-2, with D unclear. The V end lost 6 bases, the J end lost 5 bases, and 7 bases lay between the germline ends. CDR1 and CDR2 from the germline V gene are LNHDA and SQIVND (reference sequence). The CDR3 spans 11 residues. CDR3: CASSRAYGYTF. CDR3 sequence (DNA): TGTGCCAGTAGCAGAGCATATGGCTACACCTTC.

The V call is TRBV20-1, the J call TRBJ2-7; 8 nucleotides agree with TRBD2. CDR1 is DFQATT and CDR2 is SNEGSKA in the germline V gene (reference sequence). Trimming removed 3 bases from V and 3 bases from J; junction bases left unmatched: 10. The CDR3 consists of 15 residues. In DNA form, the CDR3 reads TGCAGTGCTAGGAGTCGGGGGGGCACCCTCTACGAGCAGTACTTC. It codes for CSARSRGGTLYEQYF.

The chain recombines TRBV7-2 with TRBJ1-2; no reliable D call. The CDR3 runs 14 residues. Germline V CDR1 and CDR2: SGHTA, FQGNSA. The V end lost 4 bases, the J end lost 3 bases, and 12 bases lay between the germline ends. This chain's CDR3 is CASSWVAQYYGYTF. The CDR3, as DNA: TGTGCCAGCAGCTGGGTGGCACAGTACTATGGCTACACCTTC.

The genes are TRBV12-3 or TRBV12-4 and TRBJ1-4; possibly TRBD1 for D (6 bases). Trimming took off 2 bases at V and 8 bases at J, with 15 bases between the two ends. The CDR3 loop spans 15 amino acids. The DNA for the CDR3 is TGTGCCAGCAGTTTATCTTCAGGGGCAGGGGAAAAACTGTTTTTT. Translation: CASSLSSGAGEKLFF.

This clonotype was found a few times. This chain joins TRBV7-9 and TRBJ1-1; a weak D match, TRBD1 (5 bases). V dropped 8 bases and J dropped 3 bases, with 13 bases sitting between them. The CDR3 totals 13 residues. Germline lookup yields CDR1 SEHNR and CDR2 FQNEAQ (reference sequence). CDR3 sequence: CASPRGVHTEAFF. CDR3 bases: TGTGCCAGCCCCCGGGGGGTCCACACTGAAGCTTTCTTT.

In its sample, this clonotype was seen many times. The CDR3 loop is CASGLGAGNGYTF. Written as DNA, the CDR3 is TGTGCTAGTGGTTTGGGGGCAGGGAATGGCTACACCTTC. The chain recombines TRBV12-5 with TRBJ1-2; possible D gene TRBD1, 5 bases. Per germline, CDR1 LGHNT and CDR2 FRNRAP. Trimming removed 1 base at V and 6 bases at J, with 9 bases between. The CDR3 runs to 13 residues.

This clonotype was counted ten times or more. The chain uses TRBV11-2 and TRBJ2-7; 7 bases are a match to TRBD1. Looked up from germline, CDR1 is SGHAT and CDR2 is FQNNGV. CDR3 length: 14 residues. V shed 6 bases, J shed 4 bases, and the junction held 9 bases outside the gene matches. The CDR3 reads CASRSTGARYEQYF. The DNA for the CDR3 is TGTGCCAGCAGGTCTACAGGGGCTAGATACGAGCAGTACTTC.

V is TRBV7-9 and J is TRBJ1-1, with TRBD1 identical over 9 bases. V lost 6 bases, J lost 6 bases, and 11 bases stayed unmatched. The CDR3 has 15 residues. The germline CDR1 and CDR2 sequences are SEHNR and FQNEAQ (reference sequence). CDR3 sequence reads: CASRLLDRGFAEAFF. CDR3 in DNA: TGTGCCAGCAGGCTACTAGACAGGGGGTTCGCTGAAGCTTTCTTT.

V gene TRBV7-6 combines with J gene TRBJ2-7; unclear D gene. V was shortened by 1 base and J by 2 bases, with 9 bases between the two germline ends. Germline CDR1 reads SGHVS; CDR2 reads FNYEAQ. The CDR3 extends over 14 amino acids. The CDR3 reads CASSLVSRPYEQYF. CDR3 coding DNA: TGTGCCAGCAGCTTAGTCAGCAGACCCTACGAGCAGTACTTC.

The J gene is TRBJ1-1, the V gene TRBV7-2, with D uncertain. The V gene lost 6 bases and the J gene lost 5 bases, with 16 bases spanning the gap. The CDR3 length is 14 residues. Germline CDR1 SGHTA, CDR2 FQGNSA. The CDR3 bases are TGTGCCAGCAGGGGAGTGGGCGGTAAGACTGAAGCTTTCTTT. Its translation is CASRGVGGKTEAFF.

DNA of the CDR3: TGTGCCAGCAGCCCGGGACAGTACTTC. Amino acids: CASSPGQYF. This rearrangement joins TRBV11-2 to TRBJ2-5, with D maybe TRBD2 (5 bases). This CDR3 comprises 9 residues. Germline assignment: CDR1 SGHAT and CDR2 FQNNGV. The V end was cut by 5 bases, the J end by 11 bases, with 6 bases between.

The chain couples TRBV29-1 to TRBJ1-2; 8 nucleotides match TRBD1. The CDR3 sequence is 11 residues long. Germline CDR1 is SQVTM and CDR2 is ANQGSEA. Trimming took 8 bases from V and 8 from J; bases not matched to a gene: 7. CDR3 in DNA: TGCAGCTCCGGACAGGGTGGAGGCTACACCTTC. Translating gives CSSGQGGGYTF. Supplemented by reference TRBV29-1 and TRBJ1-2, the full variable domain reads SAVISQKPSRDICQRGTSLTIQCQVDSQVTMMFWYRQQPGQSLTLIATANQGSEATYESGFVIDKFPISRPNLTFSTLTVSNMSPEDSSIYLCSSGQGGGYTFGSGTRLTVV.

V usage is TRBV5-5 and J usage is TRBJ1-3; D call uncertain. Germline CDR1 is SGHKS and CDR2 is YYEKEE (reference sequence). V gave up 2 bases and J gave up 0 bases, with 9 bases separating them. The CDR3 length is 15 residues. CDR3 DNA: TGTGCCAGCAGCTTCGACCCCGGCTCTGGAAACACCATATATTTT. Protein product: CASSFDPGSGNTIYF.